This T cell receptor (beta chain) was documented in a study of control samples from healthy donors and cancer patients. The CDR3 extends over 15 amino acids. Germline V gives CDR1 SGHAT, CDR2 FQNNGV. V shed 5 bases and J 0 bases; nucleotides not matched to a gene: 6. Here immunoSEQ multiplex PCR was the method, and the copy in TCRdb shows in-frame clones only, minus some. This sample carries 60,000 to 85,000 clones, approximately 92% of them seen once, and the ten largest clones take 5.8%. The gene calls are TRBV11-2 and TRBJ1-2; 7 positions match TRBD1. The sequence came from an older woman in good health. Sequenced input: blood. This CDR3 reads CASSLSTGTNYGYTF. The CDR3 bases are TGTGCCAGCAGCCTTTCGACAGGGACTAACTATGGCTACACCTTC.